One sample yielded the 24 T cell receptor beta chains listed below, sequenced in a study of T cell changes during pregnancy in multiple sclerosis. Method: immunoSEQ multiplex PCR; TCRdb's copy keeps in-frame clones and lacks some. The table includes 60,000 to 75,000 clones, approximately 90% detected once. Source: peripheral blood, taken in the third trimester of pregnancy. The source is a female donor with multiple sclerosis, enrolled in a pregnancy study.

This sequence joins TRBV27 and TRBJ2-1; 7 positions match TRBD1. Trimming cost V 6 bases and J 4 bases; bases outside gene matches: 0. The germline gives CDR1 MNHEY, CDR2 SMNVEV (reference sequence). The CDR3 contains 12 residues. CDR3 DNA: TGTGCCAGCAGGACAGGGTACAATGAGCAGTTCTTC. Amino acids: CASRTGYNEQFF.

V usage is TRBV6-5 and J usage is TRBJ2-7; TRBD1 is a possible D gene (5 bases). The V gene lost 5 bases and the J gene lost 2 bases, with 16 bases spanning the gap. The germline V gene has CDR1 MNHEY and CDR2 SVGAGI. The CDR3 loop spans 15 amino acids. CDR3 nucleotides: TGTGCCAGCAGTACGACAGCCGGGCCCACCTACGAGCAGTACTTC. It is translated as CASSTTAGPTYEQYF.

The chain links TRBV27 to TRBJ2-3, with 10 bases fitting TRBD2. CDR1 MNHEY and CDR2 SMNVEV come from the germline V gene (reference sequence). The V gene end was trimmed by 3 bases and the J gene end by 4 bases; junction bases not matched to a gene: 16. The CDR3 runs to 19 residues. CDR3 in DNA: TGTGCCAGCAGTTTTGCGTGGTGGCCTAGCGGGGGCCAGGCAGATACGCAGTATTTT. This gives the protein CASSFAWWPSGGQADTQYF.

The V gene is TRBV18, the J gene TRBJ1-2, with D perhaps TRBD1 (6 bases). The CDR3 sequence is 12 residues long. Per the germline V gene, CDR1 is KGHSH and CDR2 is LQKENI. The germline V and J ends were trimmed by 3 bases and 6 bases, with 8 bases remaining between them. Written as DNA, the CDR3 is TGTGCCAGCTCACCCCGACAGGATGGCTACACCTTC. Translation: CASSPRQDGYTF.

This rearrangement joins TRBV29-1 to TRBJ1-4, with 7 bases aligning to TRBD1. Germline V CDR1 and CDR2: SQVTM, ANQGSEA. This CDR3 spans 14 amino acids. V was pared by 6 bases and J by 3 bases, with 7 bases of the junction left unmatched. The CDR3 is CSVSDGTANEKLFF. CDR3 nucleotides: TGCAGCGTGAGCGACGGGACAGCTAATGAAAAACTGTTTTTT.

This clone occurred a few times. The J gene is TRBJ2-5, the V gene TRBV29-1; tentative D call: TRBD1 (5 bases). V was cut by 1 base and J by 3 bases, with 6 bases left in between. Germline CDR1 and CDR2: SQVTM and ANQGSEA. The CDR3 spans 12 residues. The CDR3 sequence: CSVEGGEETQYF. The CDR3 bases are TGCAGCGTTGAAGGGGGCGAAGAGACCCAGTACTTC. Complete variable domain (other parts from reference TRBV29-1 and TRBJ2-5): SAVISQKPSRDICQRGTSLTIQCQVDSQVTMMFWYRQQPGQSLTLIATANQGSEATYESGFVIDKFPISRPNLTFSTLTVSNMSPEDSSIYLCSVEGGEETQYFGPGTRLLVL.

The CDR3 loop is CASSPTTGGTDTQYF. The CDR3 nucleotides read TGTGCCAGCAGCCCTACGACAGGGGGAACAGATACGCAGTATTTT. The chain has TRBV7-9 and TRBJ2-3, with 9 bases aligning to TRBD1. Germline loops: CDR1 SEHNR, CDR2 FQNEAQ (reference sequence). The ends lost 5 bases at V and 3 bases at J; junction bases unmatched: 6. The CDR3 extends over 15 amino acids.

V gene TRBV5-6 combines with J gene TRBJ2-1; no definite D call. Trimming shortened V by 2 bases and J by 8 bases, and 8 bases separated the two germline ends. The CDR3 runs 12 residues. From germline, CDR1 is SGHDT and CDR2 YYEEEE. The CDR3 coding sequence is TGTGCCAGCAGCTTCGGCAGGCATGAGCAGTTCTTC. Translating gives CASSFGRHEQFF.

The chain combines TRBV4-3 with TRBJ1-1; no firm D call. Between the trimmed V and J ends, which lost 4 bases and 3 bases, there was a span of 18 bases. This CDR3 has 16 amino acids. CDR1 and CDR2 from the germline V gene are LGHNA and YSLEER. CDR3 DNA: TGCGCCAGCAGCCCCCAGAGGTATGGTCGGGACACTGAAGCTTTCTTT. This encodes CASSPQRYGRDTEAFF.

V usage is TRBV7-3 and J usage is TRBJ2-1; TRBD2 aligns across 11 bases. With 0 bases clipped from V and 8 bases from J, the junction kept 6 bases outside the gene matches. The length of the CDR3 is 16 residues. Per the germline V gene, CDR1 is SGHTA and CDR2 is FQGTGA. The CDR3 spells CASSLTLVAGGHEQFF. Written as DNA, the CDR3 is TGTGCCAGCAGCTTAACGCTGGTAGCGGGGGGGCATGAGCAGTTCTTC.

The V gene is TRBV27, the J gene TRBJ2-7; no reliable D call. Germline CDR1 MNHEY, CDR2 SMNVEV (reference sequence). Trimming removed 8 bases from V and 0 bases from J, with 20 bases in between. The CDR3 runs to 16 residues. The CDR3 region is CASELAGVTSSYEQYF. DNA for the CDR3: TGTGCCAGCGAATTGGCTGGCGTGACAAGCTCCTACGAGCAGTACTTC.

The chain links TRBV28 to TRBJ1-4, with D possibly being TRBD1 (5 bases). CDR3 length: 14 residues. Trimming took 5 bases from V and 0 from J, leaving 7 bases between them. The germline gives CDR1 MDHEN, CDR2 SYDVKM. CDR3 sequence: CASSQGSTNEKLFF. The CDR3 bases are TGTGCCAGCAGTCAGGGATCAACTAATGAAAAACTGTTTTTT.

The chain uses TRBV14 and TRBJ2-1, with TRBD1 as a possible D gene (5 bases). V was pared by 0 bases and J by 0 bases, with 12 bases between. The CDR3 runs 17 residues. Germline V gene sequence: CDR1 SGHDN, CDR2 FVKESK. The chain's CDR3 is CASSQETSRDSYNEQFF. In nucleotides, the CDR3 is TGTGCCAGCAGCCAAGAAACGTCCAGGGACTCCTACAATGAGCAGTTCTTC.

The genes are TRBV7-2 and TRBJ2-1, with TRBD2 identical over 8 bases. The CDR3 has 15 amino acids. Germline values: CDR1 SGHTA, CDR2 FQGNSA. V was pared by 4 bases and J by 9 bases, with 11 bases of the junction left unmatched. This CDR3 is CASSWGGGSMFEQFF. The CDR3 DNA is TGTGCCAGCAGCTGGGGCGGGGGGTCAATGTTTGAGCAGTTCTTC. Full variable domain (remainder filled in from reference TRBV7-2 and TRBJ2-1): GAGVSQSPSNKVTEKGKDVELRCDPISGHTALYWYRQSLGQGLEFLIYFQGNSAPDKSGLPSDRFSAERTGGSVSTLTIQRTQQEDSAVYLCASSWGGGSMFEQFFGPGTRLTVL.

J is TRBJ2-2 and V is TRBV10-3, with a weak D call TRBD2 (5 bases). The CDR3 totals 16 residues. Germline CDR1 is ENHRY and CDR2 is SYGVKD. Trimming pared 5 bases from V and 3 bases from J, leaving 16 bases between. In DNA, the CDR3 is TGTGCCATCAGTCTACGCCTACTAGGTGACACCGGGGAGCTGTTTTTT. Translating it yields CAISLRLLGDTGELFF.

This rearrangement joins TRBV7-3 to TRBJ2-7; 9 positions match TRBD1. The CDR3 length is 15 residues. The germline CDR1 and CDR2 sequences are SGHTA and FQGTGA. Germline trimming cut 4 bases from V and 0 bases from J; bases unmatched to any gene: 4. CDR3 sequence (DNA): TGTGCCAGCAGCTGGGGGACAGGGCCCTCCTACGAGCAGTACTTC. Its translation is CASSWGTGPSYEQYF.

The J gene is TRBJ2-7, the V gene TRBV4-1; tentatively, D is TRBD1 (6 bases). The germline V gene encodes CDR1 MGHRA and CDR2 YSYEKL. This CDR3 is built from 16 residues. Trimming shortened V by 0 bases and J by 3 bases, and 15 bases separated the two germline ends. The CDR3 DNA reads TGCGCCAGCAGCCAAGACCAGGGGAGTCCTTTCTACGAGCAGTACTTC. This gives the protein CASSQDQGSPFYEQYF.

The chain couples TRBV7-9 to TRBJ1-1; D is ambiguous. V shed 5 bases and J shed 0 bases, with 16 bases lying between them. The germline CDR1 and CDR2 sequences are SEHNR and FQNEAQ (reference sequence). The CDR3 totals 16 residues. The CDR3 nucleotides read TGTGCCAGCAGCACCTATGGGCGGGGTCTGAACACTGAAGCTTTCTTT. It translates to CASSTYGRGLNTEAFF.

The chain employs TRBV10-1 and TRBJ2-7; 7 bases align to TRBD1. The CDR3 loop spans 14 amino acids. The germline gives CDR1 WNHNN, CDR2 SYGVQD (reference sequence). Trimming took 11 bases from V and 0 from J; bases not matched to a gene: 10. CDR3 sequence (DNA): TGCGCCGGTTACCGGGACAGCCGCTCCTACGAGCAGTACTTC. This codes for CAGYRDSRSYEQYF.

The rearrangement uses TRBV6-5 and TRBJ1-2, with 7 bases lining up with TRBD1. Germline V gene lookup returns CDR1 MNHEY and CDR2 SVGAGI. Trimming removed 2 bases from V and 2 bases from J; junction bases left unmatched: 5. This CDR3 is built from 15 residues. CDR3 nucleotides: TGTGCCAGCAGTTACCAAACAGGGGCCAACTATGGCTACACCTTC. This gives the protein CASSYQTGANYGYTF.

DNA for the CDR3: TGTGCCAGCACTACTTCCCCCCCTGAAGCTTTCTTT. Residues: CASTTSPPEAFF. The chain couples TRBV28 to TRBJ1-1; D not certain. CDR1 and CDR2 (germline): MDHEN, SYDVKM. CDR3 length: 12 amino acids. The ends were cut back, 7 bases at V and 6 bases at J, with 12 bases in the middle.

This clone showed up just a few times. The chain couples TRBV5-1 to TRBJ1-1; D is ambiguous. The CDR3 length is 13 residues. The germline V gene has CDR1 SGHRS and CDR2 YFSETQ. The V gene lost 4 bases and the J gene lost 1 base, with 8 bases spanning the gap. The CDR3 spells CASSGGPNTEAFF. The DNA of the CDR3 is TGCGCCAGCAGCGGCGGGCCGAACACTGAAGCTTTCTTT.

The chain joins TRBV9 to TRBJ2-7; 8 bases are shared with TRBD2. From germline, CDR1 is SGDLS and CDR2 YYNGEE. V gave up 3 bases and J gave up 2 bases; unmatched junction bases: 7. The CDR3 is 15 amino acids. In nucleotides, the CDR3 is TGTGCCAGCAGCGAGGGCGGGGGGCTCCCCTACGAGCAGTACTTC. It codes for CASSEGGGLPYEQYF.

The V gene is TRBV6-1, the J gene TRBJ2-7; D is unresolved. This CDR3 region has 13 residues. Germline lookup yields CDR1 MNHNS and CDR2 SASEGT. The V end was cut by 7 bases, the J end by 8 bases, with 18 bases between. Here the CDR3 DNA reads TGTGCCAGCATTTATGGGCAAGATATGCAGCAGTACTTC. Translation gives CASIYGQDMQQYF.